Each of the 18 T cell receptor beta chains below was sequenced from the same sample in a study of T-cell reconstitution after alpha-beta-depleted transplantation in children. Researchers prepared the TCRbeta library using unique molecular identifiers, the study reports. TCRdb analysed the PCR reads with MiXCR anew, one entry per CDR3 protein. This table holds more than 200,000 distinct CDR3 sequences, 9% to 10% found once. The sequencing used PBMCs from the stem cell graft donor, collected from the stem cell graft. The receptors come from a human donor who donated a stem cell graft to a child with SCID.

Notes on this clonotype: A much more abundant neighbour one base away suggests this may be a read error. The chain couples TRBV24-1 to TRBJ2-5; TRBD1 might be the D (6 bases). From germline, CDR1 is KGHDR and CDR2 SFDVKD. This CDR3 region has 19 residues. V was cut by 0 bases and J by 5 bases, with 24 bases left in between. Written as DNA, the CDR3 is TGTGCCACCAGTGATTTGCATAAGGAGGATTGGGGGCCTGACGAGACCCAGTACTTC. Translating it yields CATSDLHKEDWGPDETQYF.

Ten or more counts support this clonotype. The chain uses TRBV6-5 and TRBJ1-1, with D hard to call. This CDR3 is built from 13 residues. Germline lookup yields CDR1 MNHEY and CDR2 SVGAGI. Trimming took 2 bases from V and 4 from J, leaving 8 bases between them. Here the CDR3 reads CASSYGPGTEAFF. The CDR3, as DNA: TGTGCCAGCAGTTACGGGCCCGGCACTGAAGCTTTCTTT.

This clonotype was recorded many times. The chain joins TRBV7-3 to TRBJ1-1, with D possibly matching TRBD1 (6 bases). V lost 4 bases, J lost 5 bases, and 17 bases lay in between. CDR1 SGHTA and CDR2 FQGTGA come from the germline V gene. The CDR3 length is 15 residues. CDR3 protein: CASSSSRGLETEAFF. DNA of the CDR3: TGTGCCAGCAGCTCCTCCCGGGGGCTTGAGACTGAAGCTTTCTTT.

This clonotype was counted many times. The chain joins TRBV7-6 to TRBJ1-4, with 7 nucleotides matching TRBD1. Germline V gene lookup returns CDR1 SGHVS and CDR2 FNYEAQ. J gave up 5 bases and V 5 bases, and 14 bases lay outside the gene matches. This CDR3 has 17 amino acids. CDR3 protein: CASSPTGDRDRNEKLFF. The DNA of the CDR3 is TGTGCCAGCAGCCCCACCGGCGACAGGGACCGGAATGAAAAACTGTTTTTT.

This chain links TRBV7-3 with TRBJ2-2; 9 nucleotides line up with TRBD2. This CDR3 is 15 amino acids long. The V segment lost 5 bases and the J segment 4 bases; nucleotides outside the gene matches: 5. Germline V lookup: CDR1 SGHTA, CDR2 FQGTGA. The CDR3 here is CASSRLAAATGELFF. The CDR3 nucleotides are TGTGCCAGCAGCCGACTAGCGGCTGCCACCGGGGAGCTGTTTTTT.

This clonotype has at least ten counts. The chain links TRBV6-2 or TRBV6-3 to TRBJ2-7; D tentatively fits TRBD1 or TRBD2 (5 bases each). Germline CDR1 reads MNHEY; CDR2 reads SVGEGT. Between the trimmed V and J ends, which lost 6 bases and 3 bases, there was a span of 12 bases. This CDR3 contains 13 residues. CDR3: CASSWGRFYEQYF. The CDR3 nucleotides read TGTGCCAGCAGCTGGGGACGGTTCTACGAGCAGTACTTC.

The V call is TRBV29-1, the J call TRBJ1-1; possible D gene TRBD1, 5 bases. Germline V gives CDR1 SQVTM, CDR2 ANQGSEA. V was cut by 1 base and J by 1 base, with 7 bases left in between. This CDR3 has 13 residues. CDR3 in amino acids: CSVEAQGNTEAFF. CDR3 bases: TGCAGCGTTGAAGCCCAGGGGAACACTGAAGCTTTCTTT.

Worth noting for this clonotype: Lacking the conserved final phenylalanine or tryptophan, this CDR3 likely reflects a read error. This chain joins TRBV5-5 and TRBJ1-1, with 9 bases that match TRBD1. This CDR3 contains 15 residues. From germline, CDR1 is SGHKS and CDR2 YYEKEE (reference sequence). V trimming: 4 bases; J trimming: 4 bases; junction bases outside the gene matches: 8. DNA for the CDR3: TGTGCCAGCAGCCCCTGGACAGGGGCTGGCACTGAAGCTTTCATT. It encodes CASSPWTGAGTEAFI.

This clonotype was seen repeatedly, ten times or more. V is TRBV5-1 and J is TRBJ1-4; 8 bases fit TRBD1. This CDR3 contains 16 residues. The trim removed 4 bases at V and 4 bases at J, leaving 9 bases unmatched. Germline values: CDR1 SGHRS, CDR2 YFSETQ. CDR3 coding DNA: TGCGCCAGCAGCCGGACAGGGAAACAAATTAATGAAAAACTGTTTTTT. Translation gives CASSRTGKQINEKLFF.

There are many counts of this clonotype. The chain is built from TRBV20-1 and TRBJ2-1; TRBD2 matches at 8 bases. V lost 0 bases to trimming and J lost 8 bases; unmatched junction nucleotides: 6. Germline-derived CDR1 and CDR2 are DFQATT and SNEGSKA (reference sequence). CDR3 length equals 14 residues. The CDR3 coding sequence is TGCAGTGCTAGAGACGGACGGGGGGGCGATGAGCAGTTCTTC. It specifies CSARDGRGGDEQFF.

In its sample, this clonotype was seen many times. The J gene is TRBJ1-1, the V gene TRBV5-1; a possible D gene is TRBD1 (5 bases). The CDR3 consists of 14 residues. CDR1 is SGHRS and CDR2 is YFSETQ in the germline V gene. Trimming took 0 bases from V and 6 from J, leaving 12 bases between them. CDR3 sequence reads: CASSLGGAGSEAFF. The CDR3 DNA is TGCGCCAGCAGCTTGGGGGGCGCGGGGTCTGAAGCTTTCTTT.

This clonotype was seen many times. This sequence joins TRBV7-9 and TRBJ1-2, with D perhaps matching TRBD1 (5 bases). V was clipped by 5 bases and J by 7 bases, with 17 bases between them. Germline lookup yields CDR1 SEHNR and CDR2 FQNEAQ (reference sequence). CDR3 length: 14 residues. CDR3 DNA sequence: TGTGCCAGCAGCCCAACCGGGACCGCAGGTGGCTACACCTTC. Protein product: CASSPTGTAGGYTF. The full variable domain, rest sourced from reference TRBV7-9 and TRBJ1-2, is DTGVSQNPRHKITKRGQNVTFRCDPISEHNRLYWYRQTLGQGPEFLTYFQNEAQLEKSRLLSDRFSAERPKGSFSTLEIQRTEQGDSAMYLCASSPTGTAGGYTFGSGTRLTVV.

This clonotype was counted many times. V is TRBV7-8 and J is TRBJ2-6, with no clear D. The CDR3 is 17 residues long. CDR1 is SGHVS, CDR2 FQNEAQ, per germline. Trimming pared 1 base from V and 1 base from J, leaving 11 bases between. In DNA form, the CDR3 reads TGTGCCAGCAGCTTAGTGGTCAGTGCATCTGGGGCCAACGTCCTGACTTTC. Its translation: CASSLVVSASGANVLTF.

This clonotype came up many times. The rearrangement links TRBV27 to TRBJ1-4; no definite D call. The CDR3 length is 15 residues. The germline V and J ends were trimmed by 3 bases and 0 bases, with 8 bases remaining between them. Germline loops: CDR1 MNHEY, CDR2 SMNVEV (reference sequence). The CDR3 DNA sequence: TGTGCCAGCAGTTTGGCCCATGCAACTAATGAAAAACTGTTTTTT. Translation: CASSLAHATNEKLFF.

There are many counts of this clonotype. The DNA of the CDR3 is TGCAGTAGGACAGGGGTCAATGAGCAGTTCTTC. Translating it yields CSRTGVNEQFF. This sequence joins TRBV20-1 and TRBJ2-1; TRBD1 agrees at 9 bases. The CDR3 extends over 11 amino acids. V shed 8 bases, J shed 6 bases, and the junction held 2 bases outside the gene matches. Germline CDR1 and CDR2: DFQATT and SNEGSKA (reference sequence).

This clonotype was counted ten times or more. The chain uses TRBV7-8 and TRBJ2-7, with no clear D. The CDR3 covers 15 residues. The germline V gene has CDR1 SGHVS and CDR2 FQNEAQ. V was trimmed by 1 base and J by 2 bases, leaving 12 bases between them. CDR3 residues: CASSLDELVAYEQYF. The CDR3 DNA is TGTGCCAGCAGCTTAGATGAGCTGGTAGCCTACGAGCAGTACTTC. Full variable domain (remainder filled in from reference TRBV7-8 and TRBJ2-7): GAGVSQSPRYKVAKRGQDVALRCDPISGHVSLFWYQQALGQGPEFLTYFQNEAQLDKSGLPSDRFFAERPEGSVSTLKIQRTQQEDSAVYLCASSLDELVAYEQYFGPGTRLTVT.

This clonotype has a count of ten or more. The V gene is TRBV20-1, the J gene TRBJ1-1; D unresolved. Germline V gives CDR1 DFQATT, CDR2 SNEGSKA (reference sequence). Trimming shortened V by 6 bases and J by 1 base, and 15 bases separated the two germline ends. This CDR3 is built from 14 residues. CDR3 sequence: CSADSRLSNTEAFF. The DNA for the CDR3 is TGCAGTGCAGACTCCCGCCTGTCGAACACTGAAGCTTTCTTT.

Many counts were recorded for this clonotype. The chain joins TRBV12-3 or TRBV12-4 to TRBJ1-2; unclear D gene. This CDR3 is 12 amino acids long. The V end lost 2 bases, the J end lost 3 bases, and 4 bases lay between the germline ends. CDR3 amino acids: CASSLSDYGYTF. The DNA of the CDR3 is TGTGCCAGCAGTTTAAGTGACTATGGCTACACCTTC.